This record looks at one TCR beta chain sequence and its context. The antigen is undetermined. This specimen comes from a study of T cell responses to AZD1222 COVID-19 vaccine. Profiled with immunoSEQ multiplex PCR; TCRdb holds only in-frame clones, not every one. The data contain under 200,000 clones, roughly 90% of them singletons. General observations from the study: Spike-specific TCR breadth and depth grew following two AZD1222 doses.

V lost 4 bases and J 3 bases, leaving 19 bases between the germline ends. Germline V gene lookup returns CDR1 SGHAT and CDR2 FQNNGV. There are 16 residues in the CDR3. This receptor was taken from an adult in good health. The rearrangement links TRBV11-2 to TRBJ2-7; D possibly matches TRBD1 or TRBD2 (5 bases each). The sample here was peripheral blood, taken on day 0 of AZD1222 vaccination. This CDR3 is CASSYGAEVDHYEQYF. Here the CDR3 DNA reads TGTGCCAGCAGCTACGGGGCAGAAGTGGATCACTACGAGCAGTACTTC.